This T cell receptor beta chain was captured by sequencing in a study of T cell changes during pregnancy in multiple sclerosis. Germline V gives CDR1 LGHNA, CDR2 YSLEER. V was clipped by 0 bases and J by 4 bases, with 13 bases between them. The CDR3 contains 15 residues. Assay: immunoSEQ multiplex PCR; the TCRdb copy retains only in-frame clones and omits some. The table shows tens of thousands of clones, with over 80% occurring only once. The material was CD4+ T cells from peripheral blood mononuclear cells, obtained after pregnancy. The rearrangement joins TRBV4-3 to TRBJ2-7; D call uncertain. This TCR was recovered from a female donor in good health, enrolled as a control in a pregnancy study. The CDR3 loop is CASSQDLGRQYEQYF. CDR3 DNA: TGCGCCAGCAGCCAAGATCTGGGCAGACAATACGAGCAGTACTTC.